These T cell receptor beta chains were read from a single sample in a study of cytomegalovirus exposure and HLA in healthy donors. Data came from immunoSEQ multiplex PCR; TCRdb stores just in-frame clones and leaves some out. The sample records 180,000 or so clones, 55% to 65% being singletons. The sample taken for sequencing was PBMCs. These receptor sequences come from a man in his forties or fifties in good health and CMV-seronegative. CDR3s include the opening cysteine and the closing phenylalanine or tryptophan. D genes are given only for firm matches. The size field is filled for only some rows; it gives once, few, many or a size class.

j_gene,abundance,len,v_gene,d_gene,CDR3nt,CDR3aa
TRBJ1-1,few,15,TRBV5-6,TRBD1,TGTGCCAGCAGCTCCGATACAGGGGGCATGACTGAAGCTTTCTTT,CASSSDTGGMTEAFF
TRBJ2-1,.,14,TRBV27,TRBD1,TGTGCCAGCAGTAGGACAGGGTACTACAATGAGCAGTTCTTC,CASSRTGYYNEQFF
TRBJ2-7,.,18,TRBV6-1,TRBD1,TGTGCCAGCAGTGAACCTTTCATATTGACAGGGGGGTTCTACGAGCAGTACTTC,CASSEPFILTGGFYEQYF
TRBJ2-3,.,15,TRBV19,.,TGTGCCAGTAGTCAGGGGTCCCTGGGCACAGATACGCAGTATTTT,CASSQGSLGTDTQYF
TRBJ1-1,.,15,TRBV6-6,TRBD1,TGTGCCAGCAGTTCACTAGGGGGCTGGAACACTGAAGCTTTCTTT,CASSSLGGWNTEAFF
TRBJ2-1,.,12,TRBV2,.,TGTGCCAGCAGTGAATACGGGAATGAGCAGTTCTTC,CASSEYGNEQFF
TRBJ2-2,few,15,TRBV18,.,TGTGCCAGCTCACCGAGGTCTTATAACACCGGGGAGCTGTTTTTT,CASSPRSYNTGELFF
TRBJ1-5,.,14,TRBV28,.,TGTGCCAGCAGTTCCGGACAGCGACATCAGCCCCAGCATTTT,CASSSGQRHQPQHF
TRBJ2-2,.,14,TRBV7-2,.,TGTGCCAGCAGCTTGTCCGGGAACACCGGGGAGCTGTTTTTT,CASSLSGNTGELFF
TRBJ2-1,.,15,TRBV14,TRBD1,TGTGCCAGCAGCCCACGACAGGGGTCCTACAATGAGCAGTTCTTC,CASSPRQGSYNEQFF
TRBJ2-7,.,11,TRBV4-2,TRBD1,TGTGCCAGCGGATACAGGGGCGAGCAGTACTTC,CASGYRGEQYF
TRBJ2-1,.,16,TRBV15,TRBD2,TGTGCCACCAGCAGAGATCCGACTAGCGGGGGAGGTGAGCAGTTCTTC,CATSRDPTSGGGEQFF
TRBJ1-1,once,14,TRBV6-5,.,TGTGCCAGCAGTTACATCGCGGAAGGCGCTGAAGCTTTCTTT,CASSYIAEGAEAFF
TRBJ2-1,.,16,TRBV4-1,TRBD2,TGCGCCAGCAGCCTGTTAGGTGGGAGGGAAAACAATGAGCAGTTCTTC,CASSLLGGRENNEQFF
TRBJ2-4,once,15,TRBV15,TRBD1,TGTGCCACCAGCGGCCGGACAGGGGAATTAAACATTCAGTACTTC,CATSGRTGELNIQYF
TRBJ2-7,few,16,TRBV7-8,.,TGTGCCAGCAGCCCGATACCGAATTTGAGCTCCTACGAGCAGTACTTC,CASSPIPNLSSYEQYF
TRBJ2-5,.,14,TRBV30,TRBD1,TGTGCCTGGAGTATCTGGACAGGCGGGGAGACCCAGTACTTC,CAWSIWTGGETQYF
TRBJ2-3,.,15,TRBV7-2,.,TGTGCCAGCAGCTTAGGGGTTACGGGGATGGATACGCAGTATTTT,CASSLGVTGMDTQYF
TRBJ2-7,once,14,TRBV5-6,TRBD2,TGTGCCAGCAGCTTACGACTAGCGCCATCCGAGCAGTACTTC,CASSLRLAPSEQYF
TRBJ1-1,.,14,TRBV6-5,.,TGTGCCAGCAGTTACTCGCAGGTGAACACTGAAGCTTTCTTT,CASSYSQVNTEAFF
TRBJ1-4,.,14,TRBV7-2,TRBD1,TGTGCCAGCAGCCCTCAGGGGGGTCGGGAAAAACTGTTTTTT,CASSPQGGREKLFF
TRBJ1-3,.,14,TRBV7-2,TRBD1,TGTGCCAGCAGATCCGGGACAGGTGGAAACACCATATATTTT,CASRSGTGGNTIYF
TRBJ2-2,.,14,TRBV30,.,TGTGCCTGGAGTGTATTAGCTATCGGCGGGGAGCTGTTTTTT,CAWSVLAIGGELFF
TRBJ1-1,.,15,TRBV9,.,TGTGCCAGCAGCGTAAATCTCGGCGGGGGGACTGAAGCTTTCTTT,CASSVNLGGGTEAFF
TRBJ1-4,.,18,TRBV21-1,.,TGTGCCAGCAGCAAAGACTTCACAGGGGGCTATGATGGTGAAAAACTGTTTTTT,CASSKDFTGGYDGEKLFF
TRBJ2-5,few,13,TRBV2,.,TGTGCCAGCAGTGATCTAGCCCCAGGGACCCAGTACTTC,CASSDLAPGTQYF
TRBJ2-3,.,21,TRBV21-1,.,TGTGCCAGCAGCAAAGTGAGTAGTATGAGCGGGGGGCCCTTTTGCACAGATACGCAGTATTTT,CASSKVSSMSGGPFCTDTQYF
TRBJ2-1,.,15,TRBV10-3,TRBD1,TGTGCCATCAGCGGCACCGGACAGGGGGTAGGTGAGCAGTTCTTC,CAISGTGQGVGEQFF
TRBJ1-2,few,13,TRBV19,TRBD1,TGTGCCAGTAACCGACAGGGGGACTATGGCTACACCTTC,CASNRQGDYGYTF
TRBJ2-7,.,13,TRBV7-6,TRBD1,TGTGCCAGCAGCCCCGGGACAGGCTACGAGCAGTACTTC,CASSPGTGYEQYF
TRBJ1-2,.,14,TRBV5-1,TRBD1,TGCGCCAGCAGCGCGACAGGGAAGTACTATGGCTACACCTTC,CASSATGKYYGYTF
TRBJ2-7,.,13,TRBV6-5,TRBD2,TGTGCCAGCAGAGATAGCGGGACGTACGAGCAGTACTTC,CASRDSGTYEQYF
TRBJ2-2,.,15,TRBV30,.,TGTGCCTGGAGCAATCTCGGACTTTCCACCGGGGAGCTGTTTTTT,CAWSNLGLSTGELFF
TRBJ2-7,.,16,TRBV5-1,TRBD1,TGCGCCAGCAGCCCTGGACAGGGGGCGAGTCTCTACGAGCAGTACTTC,CASSPGQGASLYEQYF
TRBJ1-5,.,14,TRBV6-1,.,TGTGCCAGCAGTGAAGGCGCGGGAAATCAGCCCCAGCATTTT,CASSEGAGNQPQHF
TRBJ2-1,.,15,TRBV7-9,TRBD2,TGTGCCAGCCGATCGGGGGGGACGGGGTACAATGAGCAGTTCTTC,CASRSGGTGYNEQFF
TRBJ2-3,.,14,TRBV5-1,.,TGCGCCAGCAGCCAGGAGGATGGCGGGACGGAAAAATATTTT,CASSQEDGGTEKYF
TRBJ2-1,.,18,TRBV23-1,TRBD2,TGCGCCAGCAGTCAAATCCGCGGGCGGGAGGTCTCCTACAATGAGCAGTTCTTC,CASSQIRGREVSYNEQFF
TRBJ2-3,.,15,TRBV7-3,.,TGTGCCAGCAGCTTGTTCACTAGCCTCACAGATACGCAGTATTTT,CASSLFTSLTDTQYF
TRBJ2-3,.,16,TRBV2,TRBD2,TGTGCCAGCAGTGAAGGGCGGGGGGGCCGTGCAGATACGCAGTATTTT,CASSEGRGGRADTQYF
TRBJ2-5,once,16,TRBV10-3,TRBD2,TGTGCCACCTCATTAGCGGGGGGGCAATCGGCAGAGACCCAGTACTTC,CATSLAGGQSAETQYF
TRBJ1-2,.,14,TRBV6-5,TRBD1,TGTGCCAGCAGTTACCTTGGACAGGGCTATGGCTACACCTTC,CASSYLGQGYGYTF
TRBJ2-2,.,18,TRBV4-1,TRBD1,TGCGCCAGCAGCCAAATTGTAAGGGGCCCACAGGGGTCCGGGGAGCTGTTTTTT,CASSQIVRGPQGSGELFF
TRBJ2-3,.,15,TRBV10-3,.,TGTGCCATCAGAAGACAGGTTTCTAGCACAGATACGCAGTATTTT,CAIRRQVSSTDTQYF